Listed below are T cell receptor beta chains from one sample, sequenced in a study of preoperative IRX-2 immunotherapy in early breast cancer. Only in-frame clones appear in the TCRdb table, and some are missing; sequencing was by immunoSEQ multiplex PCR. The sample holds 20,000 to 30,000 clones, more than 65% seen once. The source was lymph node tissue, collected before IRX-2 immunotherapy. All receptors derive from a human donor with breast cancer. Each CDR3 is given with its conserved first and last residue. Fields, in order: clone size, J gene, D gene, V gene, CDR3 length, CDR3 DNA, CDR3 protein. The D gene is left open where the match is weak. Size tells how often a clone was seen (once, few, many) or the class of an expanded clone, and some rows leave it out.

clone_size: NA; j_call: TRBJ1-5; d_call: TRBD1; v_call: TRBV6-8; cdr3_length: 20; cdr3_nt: TGTGCCAGCACCTACCGGACAGGGGAGGGTACATTGGGCAGCAATCAGCCCCAGCATTTT; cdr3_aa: CASTYRTGEGTLGSNQPQHF
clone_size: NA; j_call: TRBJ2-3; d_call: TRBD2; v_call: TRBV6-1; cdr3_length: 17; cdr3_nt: TGTGCCAGCAGTGAAGCCGGGACTAGCGGGAGCACAGATACGCAGTATTTT; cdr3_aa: CASSEAGTSGSTDTQYF
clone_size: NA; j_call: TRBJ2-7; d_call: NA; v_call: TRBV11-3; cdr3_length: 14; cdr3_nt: TGTGCCAGCAGCCCAGCGGACAGATACTACGAGCAGTACTTC; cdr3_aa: CASSPADRYYEQYF
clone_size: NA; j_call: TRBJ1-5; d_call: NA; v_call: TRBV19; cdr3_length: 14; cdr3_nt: TGTGCCAGTAGTGGTGGTTGGAGCAATCAGCCCCAGCATTTT; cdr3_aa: CASSGGWSNQPQHF
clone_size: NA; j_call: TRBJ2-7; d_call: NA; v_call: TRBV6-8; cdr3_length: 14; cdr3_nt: TGTGCCAGCAACCGACAGGCGGGGGCTAGCGAGCAGTACTTC; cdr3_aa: CASNRQAGASEQYF
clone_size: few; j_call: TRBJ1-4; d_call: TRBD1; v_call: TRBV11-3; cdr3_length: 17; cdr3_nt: TGTGCCAGCAGCTTACCCAGCGGGGACAGGAGCAATGAAAAACTGTTTTTT; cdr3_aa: CASSLPSGDRSNEKLFF
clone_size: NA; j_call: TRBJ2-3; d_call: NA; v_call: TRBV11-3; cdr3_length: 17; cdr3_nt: TGTGCCAGCAGCTTGGGAGGTTTTATGGGGGACGCAGATACGCAGTATTTT; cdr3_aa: CASSLGGFMGDADTQYF
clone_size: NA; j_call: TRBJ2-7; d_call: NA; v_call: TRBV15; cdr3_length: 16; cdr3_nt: TGTGCCACCAGCAGAGGGGTTCCGGGGGACAAATACGAGCAGTACTTC; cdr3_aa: CATSRGVPGDKYEQYF
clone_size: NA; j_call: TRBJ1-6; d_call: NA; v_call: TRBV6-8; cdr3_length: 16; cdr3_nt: TGTGCCAGCAAATATGACAGGCTGGGTAATAATTCACCCCTCCACTTT; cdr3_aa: CASKYDRLGNNSPLHF
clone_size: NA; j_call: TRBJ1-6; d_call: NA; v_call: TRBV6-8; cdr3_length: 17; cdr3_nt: TGTGCCAGCAGTTACAGGCCGATGAGCTCCTATAATTCACCCCTCCACTTT; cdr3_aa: CASSYRPMSSYNSPLHF
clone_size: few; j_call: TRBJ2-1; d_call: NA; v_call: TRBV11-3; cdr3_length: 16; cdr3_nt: TGTGCCAGCAGCGCCGCGGAACCTAGCGAATACAATGAGCAGTTCTTC; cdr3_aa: CASSAAEPSEYNEQFF
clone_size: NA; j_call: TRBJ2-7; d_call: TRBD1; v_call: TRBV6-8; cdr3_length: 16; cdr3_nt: TGTGCCAGCAGCGTAAGCGGACAGGGGTCGTTCTACGAGCAGTACTTC; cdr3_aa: CASSVSGQGSFYEQYF
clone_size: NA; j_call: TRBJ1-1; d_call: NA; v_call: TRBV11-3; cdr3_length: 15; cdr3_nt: TGTGCCAGCAGCCCAATACGTGGGAGTTACACTGAAGCTTTCTTT; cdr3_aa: CASSPIRGSYTEAFF
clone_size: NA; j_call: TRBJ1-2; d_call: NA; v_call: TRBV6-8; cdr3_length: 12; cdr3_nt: TGTGCCAGCAGTTCGGGACCTCAGGGCTACACCTTC; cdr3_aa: CASSSGPQGYTF
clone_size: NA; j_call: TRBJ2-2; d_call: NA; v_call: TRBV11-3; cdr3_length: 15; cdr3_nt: TGTGCCAGCAGCTTAGTAGGGGGTGTCACCGGGGAGCTGTTTTTT; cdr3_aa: CASSLVGGVTGELFF
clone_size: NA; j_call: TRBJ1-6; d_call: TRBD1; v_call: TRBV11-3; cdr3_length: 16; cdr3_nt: TGTGCCAGCAGCTTAGGCCTACAGGGGGCCCCTTCACCCCTCCACTTT; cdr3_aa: CASSLGLQGAPSPLHF
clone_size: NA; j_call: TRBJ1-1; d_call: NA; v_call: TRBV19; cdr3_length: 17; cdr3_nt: TGTGCCAGTAGTGTGCTTGAATGGGGACAATCAAACACTGAAGCTTTCTTT; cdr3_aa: CASSVLEWGQSNTEAFF
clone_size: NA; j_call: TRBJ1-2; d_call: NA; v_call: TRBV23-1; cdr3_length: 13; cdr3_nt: TGCGCCAGCAGCTTAGAACAGGGACGTGGCTACACCTTC; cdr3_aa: CASSLEQGRGYTF
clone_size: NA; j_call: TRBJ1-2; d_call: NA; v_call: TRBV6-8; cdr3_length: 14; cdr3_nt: TGTGCCAGCAGTTACCGAGACACGAACTATGGCTACACCTTC; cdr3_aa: CASSYRDTNYGYTF
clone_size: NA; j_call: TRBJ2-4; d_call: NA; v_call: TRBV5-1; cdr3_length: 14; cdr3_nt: TGCGCCAGCAGCTTTTCCCAAGGCAAAAACATTCAGTACTTC; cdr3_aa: CASSFSQGKNIQYF
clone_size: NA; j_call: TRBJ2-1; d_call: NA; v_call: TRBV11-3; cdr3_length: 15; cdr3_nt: TGTGCCAGCAGCCGGGACGTGGGTATATACAATGAGCAGTTCTTC; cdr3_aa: CASSRDVGIYNEQFF
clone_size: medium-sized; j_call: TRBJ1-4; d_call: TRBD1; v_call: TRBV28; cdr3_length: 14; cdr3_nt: TGTGCCAGCAGTTTGTCCACGACAGGGAGGAAACTGTTTTTT; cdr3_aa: CASSLSTTGRKLFF
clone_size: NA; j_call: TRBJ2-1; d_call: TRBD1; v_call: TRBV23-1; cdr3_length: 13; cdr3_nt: TGCGCCAGCAGCCAGGACAGGGTTCGCGAGCAGTTCTTC; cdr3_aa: CASSQDRVREQFF
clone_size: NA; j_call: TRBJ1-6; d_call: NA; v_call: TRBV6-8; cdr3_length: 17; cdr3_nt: TGTGCCAGCAGTTACTCCCACAAAGGAGGAGGAAATTCACCCCTCCACTTT; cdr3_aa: CASSYSHKGGGNSPLHF
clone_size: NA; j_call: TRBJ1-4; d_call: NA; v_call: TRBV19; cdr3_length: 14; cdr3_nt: TGTGCCAGTAGTATAACGGCTAATAATGAAAAACTGTTTTTT; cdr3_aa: CASSITANNEKLFF
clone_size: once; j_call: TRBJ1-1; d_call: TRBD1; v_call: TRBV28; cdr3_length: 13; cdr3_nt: TGTGCCAGCACAAGGGGGCAGAACACTGAAGCTTTCTTT; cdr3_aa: CASTRGQNTEAFF
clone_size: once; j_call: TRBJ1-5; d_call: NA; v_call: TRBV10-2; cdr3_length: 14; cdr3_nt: TGCGCCAGCAACCGACACCATAGCAATCAGCCCCAGCATTTT; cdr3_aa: CASNRHHSNQPQHF